The entry below describes one T cell receptor (beta chain). Antigen: not known. The CDR3 covers 15 residues. Trimming stripped 0 bases from V and 3 bases from J, with 8 bases between. Germline CDR1 is LNHDA and CDR2 is SQIVND (reference sequence). This specimen belongs to a study of cytomegalovirus exposure and HLA in healthy donors. Regarding the study as a whole: The study flagged some 180 TCR beta chains as cytomegalovirus-associated. In an earlier analysis, about 87% or about 30%: the productive usage of most TCR beta V segments. HLA alleles were associated with 16,951 TCR beta sequences in a later analysis at 0.05 false discovery rate.

PCR amplification relied on 60 Vbeta primers (plus 13 Jbeta primers). Profiled with immunoSEQ multiplex PCR; TCRdb holds only in-frame clones, not every one. This repertoire shows some 130,000 clones, approximately 80% found once; its top ten account for approximately 1.6%. The chain links TRBV19 to TRBJ1-4, with a tentative D call TRBD1 (5 bases). The sequenced sample consisted of PBMCs. This TCR was sampled from a female donor in good health and CMV-seronegative. The CDR3 DNA reads TGTGCCAGTAGTATAGAAAGGGGATCTAATGAAAAACTGTTTTTT. Translating gives CASSIERGSNEKLFF.